A single sample is the source of the 10 T cell receptor beta chains below, sequenced in a study of CD8 T cells in ankylosing spondylitis. TCRdb re-analysed the 5' RACE reads in MiXCR, keeping a single row per CDR3 protein. The sample carries just under 550,000 distinct CDR3 sequences, about 13% recorded once. Study-wide findings and caveats: Blood from ankylosing spondylitis patients appeared to carry a characteristic roughly eight-variant TCR beta motif.

For these receptors, no antigen is known. Source material: blood, either unsorted or a sorted T cell fraction (not recorded which). The receptors here all came from a male donor with ankylosing spondylitis.

This clonotype was detected a few times. The chain couples TRBV7-2 to TRBJ1-4; D perhaps matches TRBD1 (5 bases). The CDR3 covers 13 residues. Between the trimmed V and J ends, which lost 3 bases and 11 bases, there was a span of 13 bases. Germline lookup yields CDR1 SGHTA and CDR2 FQGNSA. The CDR3 loop reads CASSLRQGVKLFF. CDR3 DNA: TGTGCCAGCAGCTTGCGGCAGGGAGTTAAACTGTTTTTT.

This clonotype was counted only a few times. CDR3: CASSPREGHEQYV. In nucleotides, the CDR3 is TGTGCCAGCAGTCCCAGGGAGGGACACGAGCAGTACGTC. This rearrangement joins TRBV12-3 or TRBV12-4 to TRBJ2-7; 7 bases agree with TRBD2. The CDR3 has 13 residues. Unmatched junction bases numbered 6, after V lost 5 bases and J lost 5 bases.

J is TRBJ2-3 and V is TRBV15; D is unclear. The CDR3 length is 15 residues. V dropped 0 bases and J dropped 1 base, with 8 bases sitting between them. Germline V lookup: CDR1 LNHNV, CDR2 YYDKDF (reference sequence). The CDR3 loop reads CATSRDRAGTDTQYF. CDR3 nucleotides: TGTGCCACCAGCAGAGATCGGGCCGGCACAGATACGCAGTATTTT.

This clonotype appeared many times. CDR3 nucleotide sequence: TGCGCCAGCAGCTTACGAAGCGGGAGGAACACCGGGGAGCTGTTTTTT. Translating gives CASSLRSGRNTGELFF. The chain links TRBV5-1 to TRBJ2-2, with 8 bases fitting TRBD2. Trimming removed 2 bases from V and 1 base from J; junction bases left unmatched: 4. CDR1 SGHRS and CDR2 YFSETQ come from the germline V gene. CDR3 length: 16 amino acids.

This clonotype was seen more than once but under ten times. The V gene is TRBV5-1, the J gene TRBJ1-2, with no clear D. This CDR3 comprises 13 residues. Germline CDR1 reads SGHRS; CDR2 reads YFSETQ. Trimming took off 0 bases at V and 6 bases at J, with 9 bases between the two ends. The CDR3 bases are TGCGCCAGCAGCTTGGCCCCGGAGGATGGCTACACCTTC. Its translation: CASSLAPEDGYTF.

V is TRBV27 and J is TRBJ2-5; D is unclear. V gave up 4 bases and J gave up 1 base, with 10 bases separating them. CDR3 length: 14 amino acids. Germline-derived CDR1 and CDR2 are MNHEY and SMNVEV (reference sequence). Here the CDR3 reads CASSSADTQETQYF. For the CDR3, the DNA is TGTGCCAGCAGTTCCGCCGACACCCAAGAGACCCAGTACTTC.

This clonotype was detected only a few times. The V call is TRBV20-1, the J call TRBJ2-7; D might be TRBD2 (6 bases). The CDR3 spans 14 residues. Germline V gene data show CDR1 as DFQATT and CDR2 as SNEGSKA (reference sequence). V was shortened by 3 bases and J by 0 bases, with 12 bases between the two germline ends. The CDR3 is CSASVAVSSYEQYF. The CDR3 DNA sequence: TGCAGTGCTAGTGTAGCGGTGAGCTCCTACGAGCAGTACTTC.

This clonotype was counted ten times or more. CDR3 DNA: TGTGCCAGCAGCTCGAATAGGGACAGTTACAATGAGCAGTTCTTC. Its translation is CASSSNRDSYNEQFF. The rearrangement links TRBV7-9 to TRBJ2-1, with 7 bases lining up with TRBD1. Germline-derived CDR1 and CDR2 are SEHNR and FQNEAQ (reference sequence). This CDR3 spans 15 amino acids. The ends lost 4 bases at V and 4 bases at J; junction bases unmatched: 7.

The chain has TRBV5-1 and TRBJ2-3; D might be TRBD1 (5 bases). The CDR3 has 14 amino acids. The V end lost 0 bases, the J end lost 2 bases, and 7 bases lay between the germline ends. Germline values: CDR1 SGHRS, CDR2 YFSETQ. The CDR3 region has the DNA TGCGCCAGCAGCTTGGAACAGGACACAGATACGCAGTATTTT. Translation: CASSLEQDTDTQYF.

The rearrangement links TRBV4-2 to TRBJ2-7; D might be TRBD1 (6 bases). The V end lost 0 bases, the J end lost 7 bases, and 16 bases lay between the germline ends. Germline V gene sequence: CDR1 LGHNA, CDR2 YNFKEQ. CDR3 size: 15 residues. DNA for the CDR3: TGTGCCAGCAGCCAAGACCCAGGGGCGCTTAGGGAGCAGTACTTC. It codes for CASSQDPGALREQYF.